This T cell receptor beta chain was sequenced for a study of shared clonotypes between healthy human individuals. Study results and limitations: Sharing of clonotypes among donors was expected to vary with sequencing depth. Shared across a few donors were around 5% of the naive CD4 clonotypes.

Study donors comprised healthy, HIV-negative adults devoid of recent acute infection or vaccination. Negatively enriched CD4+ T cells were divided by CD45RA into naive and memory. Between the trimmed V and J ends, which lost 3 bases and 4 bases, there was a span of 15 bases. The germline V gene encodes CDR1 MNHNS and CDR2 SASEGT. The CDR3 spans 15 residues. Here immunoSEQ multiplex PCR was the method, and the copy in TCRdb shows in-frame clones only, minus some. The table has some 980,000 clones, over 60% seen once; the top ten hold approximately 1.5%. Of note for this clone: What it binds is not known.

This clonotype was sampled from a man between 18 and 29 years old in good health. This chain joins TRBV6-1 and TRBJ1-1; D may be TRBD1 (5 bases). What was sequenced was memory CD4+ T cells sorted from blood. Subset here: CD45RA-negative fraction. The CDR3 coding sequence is TGTGCCAGCAGTGACAGGGTGTCAGGCGGCACTGAAGCTTTCTTT. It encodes CASSDRVSGGTEAFF.